This TCR beta chain was sequenced in a study of OX40 agonist ivuxolimab in advanced cancers. The wider study: Patients with hepatocellular carcinoma, melanoma, renal cell or head and neck cancer made up the dose-escalation patients. Treatment received earlier with anti-PD-1, anti-PD-L1 or anti-CTLA-4 agents was allowed, and more than 35% had some.

Comments on this clone: Its antigen is not identified.

Trimming pared 6 bases from V and 7 bases from J, leaving 15 bases between. Germline V lookup: CDR1 MNHEY, CDR2 SVGAGI. CDR3 length: 14 amino acids. Profiled with immunoSEQ multiplex PCR; TCRdb holds only in-frame clones, not every one. The repertoire holds around 100,000 clones, with 80% to 95% as singletons. Study-level points and caveats: No antigen was identified for the clonally expanded peripheral T cells.

This TCR was sampled from an adult with an advanced solid tumor such as melanoma, head and neck, liver or kidney cancer. The sample consisted of CD4+ or CD8+ T cells sorted from blood, taken in a trial of the OX40 agonist ivuxolimab. This chain joins TRBV6-5 and TRBJ2-2; TRBD1 is a possible D gene (6 bases). CDR3 sequence (DNA): TGTGCCAGCAGGGACGACAGGAGACTCGGGGAGCTGTTTTTT. Translation gives CASRDDRRLGELFF.